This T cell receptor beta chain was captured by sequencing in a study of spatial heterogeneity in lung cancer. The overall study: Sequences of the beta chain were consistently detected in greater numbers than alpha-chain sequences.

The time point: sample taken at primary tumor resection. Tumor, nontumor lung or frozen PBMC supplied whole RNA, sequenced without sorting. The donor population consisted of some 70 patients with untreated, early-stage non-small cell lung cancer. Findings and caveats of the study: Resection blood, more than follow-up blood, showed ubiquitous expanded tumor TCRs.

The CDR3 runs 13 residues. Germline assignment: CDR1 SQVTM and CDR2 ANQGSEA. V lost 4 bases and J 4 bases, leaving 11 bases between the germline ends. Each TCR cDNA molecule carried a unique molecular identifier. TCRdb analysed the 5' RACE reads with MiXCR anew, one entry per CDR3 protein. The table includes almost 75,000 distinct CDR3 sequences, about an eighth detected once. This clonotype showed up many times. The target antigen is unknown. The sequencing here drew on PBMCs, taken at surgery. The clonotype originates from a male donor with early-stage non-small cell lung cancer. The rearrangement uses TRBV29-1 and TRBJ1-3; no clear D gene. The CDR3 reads CSVADPLGNTIYF. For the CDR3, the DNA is TGCAGCGTTGCCGACCCTCTGGGAAACACCATATATTTT.